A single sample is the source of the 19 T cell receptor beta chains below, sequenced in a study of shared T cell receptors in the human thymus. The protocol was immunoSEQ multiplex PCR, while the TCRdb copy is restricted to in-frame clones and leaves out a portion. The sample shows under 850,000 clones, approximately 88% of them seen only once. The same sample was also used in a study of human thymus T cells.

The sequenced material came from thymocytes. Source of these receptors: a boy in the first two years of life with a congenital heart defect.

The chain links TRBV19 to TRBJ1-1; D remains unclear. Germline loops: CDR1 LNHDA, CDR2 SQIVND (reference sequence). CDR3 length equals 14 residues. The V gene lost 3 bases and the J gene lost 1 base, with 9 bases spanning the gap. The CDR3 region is CASSILYRNTEAFF. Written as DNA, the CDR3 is TGTGCCAGTAGTATTCTGTACAGGAACACTGAAGCTTTCTTT.

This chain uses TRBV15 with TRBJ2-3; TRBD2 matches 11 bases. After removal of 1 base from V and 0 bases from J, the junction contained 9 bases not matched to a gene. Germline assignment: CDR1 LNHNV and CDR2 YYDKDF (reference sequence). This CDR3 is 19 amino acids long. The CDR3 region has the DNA TGTGCCACCAGCAGAGTTCGTCTAGCGGGAGGAAGGAGCACAGATACGCAGTATTTT. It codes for CATSRVRLAGGRSTDTQYF.

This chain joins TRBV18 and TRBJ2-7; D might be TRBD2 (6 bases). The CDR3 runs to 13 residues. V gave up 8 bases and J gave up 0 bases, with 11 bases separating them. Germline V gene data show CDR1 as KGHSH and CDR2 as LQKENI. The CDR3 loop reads CASGRDFSYEQYF. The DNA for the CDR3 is TGTGCCAGCGGACGGGACTTCTCCTACGAGCAGTACTTC.

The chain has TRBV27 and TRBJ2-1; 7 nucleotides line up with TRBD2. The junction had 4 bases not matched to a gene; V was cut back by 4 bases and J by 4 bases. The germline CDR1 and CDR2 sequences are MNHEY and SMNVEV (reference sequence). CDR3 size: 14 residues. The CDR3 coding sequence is TGTGCCAGCAGTTGGGGAGGGCCGTACAATGAGCAGTTCTTC. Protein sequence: CASSWGGPYNEQFF.

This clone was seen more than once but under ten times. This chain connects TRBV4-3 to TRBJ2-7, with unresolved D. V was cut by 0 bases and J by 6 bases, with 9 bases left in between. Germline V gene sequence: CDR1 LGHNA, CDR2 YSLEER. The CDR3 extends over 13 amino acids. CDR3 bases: TGCGCCAGCAGCCAAGATCTGGGCCGCGAGCAGTACTTC. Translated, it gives CASSQDLGREQYF.

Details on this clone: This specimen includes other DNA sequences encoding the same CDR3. CDR3 in DNA: TGTGCCAGCAGCTTAACAGGGTCCGAGACCCAGTACTTC. It specifies CASSLTGSETQYF. This chain links TRBV27 with TRBJ2-5, with a tentative D call TRBD1 (6 bases). V was cut by 6 bases and J by 5 bases, with 13 bases left in between. CDR3 length: 13 residues. Germline-derived CDR1 and CDR2 are MNHEY and SMNVEV (reference sequence).

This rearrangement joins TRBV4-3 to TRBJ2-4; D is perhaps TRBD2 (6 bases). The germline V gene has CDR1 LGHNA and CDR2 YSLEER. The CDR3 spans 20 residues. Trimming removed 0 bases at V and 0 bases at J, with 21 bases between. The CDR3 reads CASSQETSRGDPIAKNIQYF. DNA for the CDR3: TGCGCCAGCAGCCAAGAAACTAGTCGCGGGGACCCTATAGCCAAAAACATTCAGTACTTC.

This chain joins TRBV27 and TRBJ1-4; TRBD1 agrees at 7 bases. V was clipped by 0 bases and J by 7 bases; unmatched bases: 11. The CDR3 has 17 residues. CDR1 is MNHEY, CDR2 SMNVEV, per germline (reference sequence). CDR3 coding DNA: TGTGCCAGCAGTTTATCTCGGGACAGCCCTTTGGGTGAAAAACTGTTTTTT. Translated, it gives CASSLSRDSPLGEKLFF.

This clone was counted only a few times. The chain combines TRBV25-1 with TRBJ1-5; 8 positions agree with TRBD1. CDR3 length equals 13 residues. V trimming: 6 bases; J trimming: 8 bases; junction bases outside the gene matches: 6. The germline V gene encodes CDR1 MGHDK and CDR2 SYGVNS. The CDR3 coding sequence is TGTGCCAGCAGAACCGACAGGGGTGAGCCCCAGCATTTT. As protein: CASRTDRGEPQHF.

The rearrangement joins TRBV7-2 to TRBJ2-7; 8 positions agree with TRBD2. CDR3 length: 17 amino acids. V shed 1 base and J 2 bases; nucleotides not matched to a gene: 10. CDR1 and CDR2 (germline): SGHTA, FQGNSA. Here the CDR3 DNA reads TGTGCCAGCAGCTTAGGGGACCGGGGGGGTCCCCCCTACGAGCAGTACTTC. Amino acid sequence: CASSLGDRGGPPYEQYF.

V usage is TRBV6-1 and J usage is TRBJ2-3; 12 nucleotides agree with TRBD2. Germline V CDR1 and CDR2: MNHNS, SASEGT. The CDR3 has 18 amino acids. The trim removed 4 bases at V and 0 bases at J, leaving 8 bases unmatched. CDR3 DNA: TGTGCCAGCAGTGGGTCTAGCGGGAGGGCCGGGAGCACAGATACGCAGTATTTT. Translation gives CASSGSSGRAGSTDTQYF.

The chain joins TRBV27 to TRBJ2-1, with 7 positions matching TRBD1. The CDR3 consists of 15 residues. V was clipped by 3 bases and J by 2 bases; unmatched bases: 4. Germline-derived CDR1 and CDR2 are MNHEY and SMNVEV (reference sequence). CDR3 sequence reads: CASSFSQGAYNEQFF. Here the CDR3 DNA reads TGTGCCAGCAGTTTTTCCCAGGGGGCCTACAATGAGCAGTTCTTC.

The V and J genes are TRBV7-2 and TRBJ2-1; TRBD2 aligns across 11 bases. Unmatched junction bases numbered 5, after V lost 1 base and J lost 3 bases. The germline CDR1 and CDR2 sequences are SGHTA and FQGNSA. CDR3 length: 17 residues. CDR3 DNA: TGTGCCAGCAGCTTAGATGGGACTAGCGGAGTCTACAATGAGCAGTTCTTC. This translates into CASSLDGTSGVYNEQFF.

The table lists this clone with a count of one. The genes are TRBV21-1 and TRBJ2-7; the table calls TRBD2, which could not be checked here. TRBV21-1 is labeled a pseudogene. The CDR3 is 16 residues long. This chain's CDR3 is CASSIPASGRAYEQYF. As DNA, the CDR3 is TGTGCCAGCAGCATTCCCGCTAGCGGGAGGGCCTACGAGCAGTACTTC.

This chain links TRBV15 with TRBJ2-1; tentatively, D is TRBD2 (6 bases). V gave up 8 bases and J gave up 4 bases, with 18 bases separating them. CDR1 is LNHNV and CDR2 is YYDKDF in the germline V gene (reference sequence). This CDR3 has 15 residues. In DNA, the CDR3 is TGTGCCACCGGACTACGGGCCGCACGTTACAATGAGCAGTTCTTC. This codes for CATGLRAARYNEQFF.

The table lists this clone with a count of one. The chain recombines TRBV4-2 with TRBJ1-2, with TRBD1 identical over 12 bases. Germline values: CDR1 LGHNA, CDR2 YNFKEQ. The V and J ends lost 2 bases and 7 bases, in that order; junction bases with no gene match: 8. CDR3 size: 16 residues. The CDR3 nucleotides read TGTGCCAGCAGCCAATACCGGGACAGGGGGCAATGTGGCTACACCTTC. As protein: CASSQYRDRGQCGYTF.

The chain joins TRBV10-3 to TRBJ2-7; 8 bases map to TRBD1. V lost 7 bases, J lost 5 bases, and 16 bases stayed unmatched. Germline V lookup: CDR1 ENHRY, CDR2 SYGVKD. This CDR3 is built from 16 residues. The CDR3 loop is CAITSVPGQVSDEQYF. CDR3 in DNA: TGTGCCATCACTTCCGTCCCGGGACAGGTTAGCGACGAGCAGTACTTC.

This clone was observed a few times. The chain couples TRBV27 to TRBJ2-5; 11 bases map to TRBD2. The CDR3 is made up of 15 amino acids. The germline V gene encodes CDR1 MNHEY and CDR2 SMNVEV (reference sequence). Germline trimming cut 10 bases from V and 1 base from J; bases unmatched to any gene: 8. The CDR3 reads CATRTGTSGQETQYF. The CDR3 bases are TGTGCCACCCGAACCGGGACTAGCGGCCAAGAGACCCAGTACTTC.

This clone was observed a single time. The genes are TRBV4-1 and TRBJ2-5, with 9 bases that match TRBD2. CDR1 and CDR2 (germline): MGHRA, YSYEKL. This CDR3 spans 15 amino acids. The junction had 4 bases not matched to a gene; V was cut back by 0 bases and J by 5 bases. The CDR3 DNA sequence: TGCGCCAGCAGCCAAGATGCGGGAGGGGGGGAGACCCAGTACTTC. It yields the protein CASSQDAGGGETQYF.